One TCR beta chain is described in this entry. The data stem from a study of blood T cell repertoires in COVID-19. About the study: Samples of COVID-19 (acute and convalescent) were obtained from the United States, Italy and Spain. From T cells, B-cell-depleted T cells, or PBMCs came the material, which was cDNA or gDNA.

Original data processing: Reference gene primer amplification gave nucleated cell count estimates. Here immunoSEQ multiplex PCR was the method, and the copy in TCRdb shows in-frame clones only, minus some. The D gene and trimming were derived from the DNA, and the V and J assignments and clone size from that table. Among 250,000 to 350,000 clones listed, 86% were seen once. Germline V gene data show CDR1 as SGHNT and CDR2 as YYREEE (reference sequence). This CDR3 is built from 14 residues. V lost 1 base, J lost 4 bases, and 8 bases lay in between. This clonotype was sampled from a woman between 45 and 60 years old with acute or convalescent COVID-19. The sample comprised peripheral blood. The chain recombines TRBV5-4 with TRBJ2-2; tentatively, D is TRBD1 (5 bases). The CDR3 here is CASSLRGATGELFF. CDR3 coding DNA: TGTGCCAGCAGCTTGAGGGGTGCCACCGGGGAGCTGTTTTTT.